This T cell receptor beta chain derives from a study of shared clonotypes between healthy human individuals. This clone was seen only once. Sorted-subset replicate PCR reactions contained roughly 200 ng DNA, corresponding to approximately 30,000 T cell genomes. Measured with immunoSEQ multiplex PCR; TCRdb has only the in-frame clones, and not every one. This sample has 2 million to 2.5 million clones, with approximately 95% found just once. Germline assignment: CDR1 MNHNY and CDR2 SVGAGI (reference sequence). V lost 6 bases, J lost 1 base, and 12 bases lay in between. This CDR3 has 14 residues. The V call is TRBV6-6, the J call TRBJ1-1, with D uncertain. Sequencing used naive CD4+ T cells sorted from blood. Subset defined: CD45RA+ positively selected. The clonotype was recovered from a man between 18 and 29 years old in good health. The CDR3 nucleotides read TGTGCCAGCAGGAGGCACCGGGGGAACACTGAAGCTTTCTTT. It specifies CASRRHRGNTEAFF.